The clone carrying this TCR beta chain was recorded at least ten times. Its target is unknown. These data are taken from a study of human T cells and chemical hapten exposure. Overall study results and limits: TCRs at high frequency, those above 1 in 1000, did not change with DPC sensitization.

Individual cDNA molecules each carried unique molecular identifiers attached by the library. Each CDR3 protein is one row after TCRdb ran MiXCR on the RACE reads. Of around 260,000 distinct CDR3 sequences listed, approximately 8.6% are singletons. Time point indicated: pre-sensitization, week 0. As for treatment: therapeutic diphenylcyclopropenone sensitization with weekly scalp DPC. Prior to application of each patch test, blood was drawn. Total RNA came from unfractionated whole blood. The TCR originated in a woman between 40 and 55 years old with alopecia areata. Some clones in this sample may be carry-over from other donors' samples. Sequencing used whole blood, obtained in connection with sensitization to the hapten diphenylcyclopropenone (DPC).

The CDR3 coding sequence is TGTGCCAGCAGCCAAACAGATATTAACTATGGCTACACCTTC. Translated, it gives CASSQTDINYGYTF. The chain recombines TRBV3-1 with TRBJ1-2; D gene ambiguous. Trimming left V 2 bases short and J 1 base short, with 8 bases between. The CDR3 has 14 amino acids. Looked up from germline, CDR1 is LGHDT and CDR2 is YNNKEL (reference sequence).